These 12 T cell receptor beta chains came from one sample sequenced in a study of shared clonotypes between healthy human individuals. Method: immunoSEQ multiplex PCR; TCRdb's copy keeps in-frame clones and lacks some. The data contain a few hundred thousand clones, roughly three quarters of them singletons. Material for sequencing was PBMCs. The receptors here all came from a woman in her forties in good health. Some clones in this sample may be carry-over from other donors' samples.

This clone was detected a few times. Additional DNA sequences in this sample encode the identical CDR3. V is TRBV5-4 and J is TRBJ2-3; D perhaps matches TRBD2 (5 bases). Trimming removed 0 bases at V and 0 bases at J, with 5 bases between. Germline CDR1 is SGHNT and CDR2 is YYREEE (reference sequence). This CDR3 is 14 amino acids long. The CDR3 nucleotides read TGTGCCAGCAGCTTGGGCGGGAGCACAGATACGCAGTATTTT. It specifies CASSLGGSTDTQYF.

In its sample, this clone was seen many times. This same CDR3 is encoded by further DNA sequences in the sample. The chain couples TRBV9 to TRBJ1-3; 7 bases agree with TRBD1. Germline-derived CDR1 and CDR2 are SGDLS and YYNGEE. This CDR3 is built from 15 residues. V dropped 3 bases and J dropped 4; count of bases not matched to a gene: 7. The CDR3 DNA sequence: TGTGCCAGCAGCGAGGAGGGGGCGCGCGGAAACACCATATATTTT. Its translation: CASSEEGARGNTIYF.

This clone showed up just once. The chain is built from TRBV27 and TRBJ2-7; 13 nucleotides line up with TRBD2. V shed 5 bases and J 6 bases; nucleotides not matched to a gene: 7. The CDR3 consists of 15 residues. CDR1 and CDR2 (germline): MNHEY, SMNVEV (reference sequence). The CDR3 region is CASSLWTSGRSEQYF. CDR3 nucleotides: TGTGCCAGCAGTCTATGGACTAGCGGGAGATCCGAGCAGTACTTC.

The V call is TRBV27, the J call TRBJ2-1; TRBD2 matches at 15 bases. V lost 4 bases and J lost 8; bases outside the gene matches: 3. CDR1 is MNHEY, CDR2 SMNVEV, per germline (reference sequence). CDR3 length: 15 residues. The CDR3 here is CASSSGTSGRYEQFF. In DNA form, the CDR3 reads TGTGCCAGCAGTTCCGGGACTAGCGGGAGGTATGAGCAGTTCTTC.

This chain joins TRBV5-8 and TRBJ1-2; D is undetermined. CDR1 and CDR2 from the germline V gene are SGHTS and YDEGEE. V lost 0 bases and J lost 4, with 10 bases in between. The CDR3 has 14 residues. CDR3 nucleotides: TGTGCCAGCAGCTTGGGCGGGGATCGCTATGGCTACACCTTC. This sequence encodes CASSLGGDRYGYTF.

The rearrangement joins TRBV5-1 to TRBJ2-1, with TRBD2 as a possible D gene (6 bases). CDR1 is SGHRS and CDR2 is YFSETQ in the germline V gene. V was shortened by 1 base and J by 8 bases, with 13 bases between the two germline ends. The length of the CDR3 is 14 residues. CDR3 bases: TGCGCCAGCAGCTTGTCGGGAGAATGGGATGAGCAGTTCTTC. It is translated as CASSLSGEWDEQFF.

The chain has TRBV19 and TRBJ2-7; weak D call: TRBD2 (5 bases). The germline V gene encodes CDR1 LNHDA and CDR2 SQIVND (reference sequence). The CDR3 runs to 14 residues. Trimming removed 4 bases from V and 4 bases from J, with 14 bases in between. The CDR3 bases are TGTGCCAGTAGTACGATAGACCCGGGGTACGAGCAGTACTTC. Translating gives CASSTIDPGYEQYF. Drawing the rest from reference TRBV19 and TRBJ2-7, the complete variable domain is DGGITQSPKYLFRKEGQNVTLSCEQNLNHDAMYWYRQDPGQGLRLIYYSQIVNDFQKGDIAEGYSVSREKKESFPLTVTSAQKNPTAFYLCASSTIDPGYEQYFGPGTRLTVT.

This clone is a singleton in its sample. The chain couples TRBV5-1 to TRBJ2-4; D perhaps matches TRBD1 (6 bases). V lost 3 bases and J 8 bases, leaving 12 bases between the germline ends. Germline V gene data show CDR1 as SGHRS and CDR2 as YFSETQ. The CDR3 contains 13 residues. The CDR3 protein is CASSWRTDDIQYF. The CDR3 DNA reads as TGCGCCAGCAGCTGGCGGACAGATGACATTCAGTACTTC.

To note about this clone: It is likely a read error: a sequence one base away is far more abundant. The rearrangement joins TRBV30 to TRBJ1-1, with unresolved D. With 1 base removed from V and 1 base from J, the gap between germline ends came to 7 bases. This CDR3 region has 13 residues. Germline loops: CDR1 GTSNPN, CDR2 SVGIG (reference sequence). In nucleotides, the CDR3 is TGTGCCTGGAGTGCGAAGGGGAACACTGAAGCTTTCTTT. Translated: CAWSAKGNTEAFF. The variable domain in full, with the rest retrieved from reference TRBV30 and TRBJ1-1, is SQTIHQWPATLVQPVGSPLSLECTVEGTSNPNLYWYRQAAGRGLQLLFYSVGIGQISSEVPQNLSASRPQDRQFILSSKKLLLSDSGFYLCAWSAKGNTEAFFGQGTRLTVV.

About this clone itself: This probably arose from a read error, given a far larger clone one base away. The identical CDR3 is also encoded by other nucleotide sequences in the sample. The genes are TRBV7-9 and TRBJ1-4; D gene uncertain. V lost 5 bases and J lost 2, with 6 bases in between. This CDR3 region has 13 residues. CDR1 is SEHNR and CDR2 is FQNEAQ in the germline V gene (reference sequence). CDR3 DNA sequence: TGTGCCAGCAGCCCTTCCACTAATGAAAAACTGTTTTTT. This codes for CASSPSTNEKLFF.

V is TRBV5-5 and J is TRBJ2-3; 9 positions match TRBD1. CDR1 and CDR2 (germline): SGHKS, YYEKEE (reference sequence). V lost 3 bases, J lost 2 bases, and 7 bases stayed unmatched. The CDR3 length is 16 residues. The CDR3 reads CASSSGQGLNTDTQYF. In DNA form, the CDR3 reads TGTGCCAGCAGCTCGGGACAGGGATTGAACACAGATACGCAGTATTTT.

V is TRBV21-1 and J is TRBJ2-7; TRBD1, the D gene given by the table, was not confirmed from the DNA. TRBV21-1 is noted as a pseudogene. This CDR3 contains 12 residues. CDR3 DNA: TGTGCCAGCACCCGACAAGCCTACGAGCAGTACTTC. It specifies CASTRQAYEQYF.